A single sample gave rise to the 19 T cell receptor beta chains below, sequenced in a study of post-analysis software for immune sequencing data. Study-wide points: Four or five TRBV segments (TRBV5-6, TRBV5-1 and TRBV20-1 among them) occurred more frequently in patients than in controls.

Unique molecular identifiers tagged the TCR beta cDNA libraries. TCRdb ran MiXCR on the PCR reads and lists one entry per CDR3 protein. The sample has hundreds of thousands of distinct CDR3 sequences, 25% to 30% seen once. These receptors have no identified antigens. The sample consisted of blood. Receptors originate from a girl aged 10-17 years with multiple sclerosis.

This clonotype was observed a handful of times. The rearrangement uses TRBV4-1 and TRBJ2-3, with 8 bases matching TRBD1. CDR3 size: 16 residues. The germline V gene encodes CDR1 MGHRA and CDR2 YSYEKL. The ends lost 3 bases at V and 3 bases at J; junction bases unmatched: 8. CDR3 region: CASSQTGDGWTDTQYF. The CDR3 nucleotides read TGCGCCAGCAGCCAGACAGGGGACGGTTGGACAGATACGCAGTATTTT.

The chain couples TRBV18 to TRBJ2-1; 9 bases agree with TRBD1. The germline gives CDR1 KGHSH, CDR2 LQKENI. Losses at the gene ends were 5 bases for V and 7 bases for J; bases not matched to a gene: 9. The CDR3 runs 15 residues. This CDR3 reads CASSTPGQGSNEQFF. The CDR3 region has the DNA TGTGCCAGCTCAACTCCGGGACAGGGATCAAATGAGCAGTTCTTC.

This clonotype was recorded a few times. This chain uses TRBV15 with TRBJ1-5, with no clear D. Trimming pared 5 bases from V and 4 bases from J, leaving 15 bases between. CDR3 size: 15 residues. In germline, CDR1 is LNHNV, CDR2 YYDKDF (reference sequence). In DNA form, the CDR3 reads TGTGCCACCAGCCAGGTCCCGGGTGCAAATCAGCCCCAGCATTTT. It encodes CATSQVPGANQPQHF.

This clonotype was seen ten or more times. Here the CDR3 DNA reads TGTGCCAGCAGCTCCCGCCAAGAGACCCAGTACTTC. Translating it yields CASSSRQETQYF. This chain joins TRBV7-9 and TRBJ2-5; no definite D call. This CDR3 spans 12 amino acids. Trimming removed 4 bases at V and 1 base at J, with 4 bases between. Germline CDR1 reads SEHNR; CDR2 reads FQNEAQ (reference sequence).

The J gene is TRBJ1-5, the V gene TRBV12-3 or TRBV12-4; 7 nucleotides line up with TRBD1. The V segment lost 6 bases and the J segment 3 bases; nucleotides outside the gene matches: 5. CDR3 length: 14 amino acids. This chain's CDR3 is CASRPQGINQPQHF. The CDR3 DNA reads TGTGCCAGCAGACCACAGGGGATCAATCAGCCCCAGCATTTT.

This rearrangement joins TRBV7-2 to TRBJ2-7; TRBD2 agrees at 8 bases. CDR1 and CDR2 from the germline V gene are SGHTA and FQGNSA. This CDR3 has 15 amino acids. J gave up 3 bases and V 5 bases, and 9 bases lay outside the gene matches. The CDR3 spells CASSPRGGRFYEQYF. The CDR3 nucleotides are TGTGCCAGCAGCCCCCGTGGCGGGAGGTTCTACGAGCAGTACTTC.

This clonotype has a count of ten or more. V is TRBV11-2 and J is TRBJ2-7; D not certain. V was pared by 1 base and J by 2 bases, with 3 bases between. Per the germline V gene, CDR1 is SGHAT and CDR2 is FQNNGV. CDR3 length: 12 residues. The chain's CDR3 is CASSLGTYEQYF. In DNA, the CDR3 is TGTGCCAGCAGCTTAGGGACCTACGAGCAGTACTTC.

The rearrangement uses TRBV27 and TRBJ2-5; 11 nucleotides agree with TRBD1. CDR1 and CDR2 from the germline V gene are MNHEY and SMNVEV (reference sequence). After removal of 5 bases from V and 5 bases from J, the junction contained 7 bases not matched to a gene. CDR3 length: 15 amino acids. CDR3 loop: CASSGGQGARETQYF. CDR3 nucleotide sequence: TGTGCCAGCAGTGGAGGACAGGGGGCGCGGGAGACCCAGTACTTC.

CDR3 region: CASYLGQGVTYEQYF. CDR3 nucleotide sequence: TGTGCCAGCTACCTAGGACAGGGTGTCACCTACGAGCAGTACTTC. The chain uses TRBV5-6 and TRBJ2-7; 8 bases fit TRBD1. There are 15 residues in the CDR3. CDR1 and CDR2 (germline): SGHDT, YYEEEE. J gave up 2 bases and V 7 bases, and 11 bases lay outside the gene matches. Looking up the rest from reference TRBV5-6 and TRBJ2-7 gives the full variable domain: DAGVTQSPTHLIKTRGQQVTLRCSPKSGHDTVSWYQQALGQGPQFIFQYYEEEERQRGNFPDRFSGHQFPNYSSELNVNALLLGDSALYLCASYLGQGVTYEQYFGPGTRLTVT.

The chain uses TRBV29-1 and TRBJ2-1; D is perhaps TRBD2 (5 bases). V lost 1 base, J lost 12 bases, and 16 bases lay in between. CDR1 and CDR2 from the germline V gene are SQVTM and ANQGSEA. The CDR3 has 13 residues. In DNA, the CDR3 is TGCAGCGTTGAAGGGTCCGGGGTCGGTGGGCAGTTCTTC. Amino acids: CSVEGSGVGGQFF.

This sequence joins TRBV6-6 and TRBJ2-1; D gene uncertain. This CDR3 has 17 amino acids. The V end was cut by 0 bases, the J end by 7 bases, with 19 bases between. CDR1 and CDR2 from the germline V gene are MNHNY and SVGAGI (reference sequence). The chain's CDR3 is CASSYSLLPTAGNEQFF. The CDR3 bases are TGTGCCAGCAGTTACTCCTTGTTACCAACCGCAGGAAATGAGCAGTTCTTC.

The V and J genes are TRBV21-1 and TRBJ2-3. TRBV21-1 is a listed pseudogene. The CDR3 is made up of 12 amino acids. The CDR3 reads CASSKRCNTQYF. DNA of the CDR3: TGTGCCAGCAGCAAGCGTTGTAATACGCAGTATTTT.

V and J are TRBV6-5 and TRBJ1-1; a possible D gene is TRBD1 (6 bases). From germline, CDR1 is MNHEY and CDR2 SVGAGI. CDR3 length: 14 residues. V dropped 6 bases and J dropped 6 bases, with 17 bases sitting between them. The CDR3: CASRGAGDVSEAFF. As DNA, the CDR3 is TGTGCCAGCAGAGGGGCAGGGGACGTCTCTGAAGCTTTCTTT.

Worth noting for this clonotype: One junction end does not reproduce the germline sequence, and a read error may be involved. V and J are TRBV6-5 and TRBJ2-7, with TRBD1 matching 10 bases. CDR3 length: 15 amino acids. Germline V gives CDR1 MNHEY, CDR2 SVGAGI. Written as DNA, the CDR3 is TGTGCCAGCAGTGATGGGACAGGGGACTCCTGCGAGCAGTACTTC. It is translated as CASSDGTGDSCEQYF.

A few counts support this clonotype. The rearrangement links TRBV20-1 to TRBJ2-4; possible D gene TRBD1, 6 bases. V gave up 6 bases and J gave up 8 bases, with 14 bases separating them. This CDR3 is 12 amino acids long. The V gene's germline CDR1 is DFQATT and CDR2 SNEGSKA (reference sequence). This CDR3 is CSAQAGVDIQYF. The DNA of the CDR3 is TGCAGTGCGCAGGCAGGGGTAGACATTCAGTACTTC.

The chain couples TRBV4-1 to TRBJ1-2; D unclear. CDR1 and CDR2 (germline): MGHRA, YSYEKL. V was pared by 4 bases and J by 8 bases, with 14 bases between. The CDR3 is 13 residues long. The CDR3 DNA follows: TGCGCCAGCAGCCTCACGGTGGGTCCGGGCTACACCTTC. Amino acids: CASSLTVGPGYTF.

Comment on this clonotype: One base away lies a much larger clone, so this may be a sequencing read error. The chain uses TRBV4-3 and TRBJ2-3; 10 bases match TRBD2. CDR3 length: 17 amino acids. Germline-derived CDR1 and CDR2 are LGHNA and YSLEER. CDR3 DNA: TGCGCCAGCGGCCAAGACGGCCTAGCGGGAGTGAGAGATACGCAGTATTTT. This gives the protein CASGQDGLAGVRDTQYF.

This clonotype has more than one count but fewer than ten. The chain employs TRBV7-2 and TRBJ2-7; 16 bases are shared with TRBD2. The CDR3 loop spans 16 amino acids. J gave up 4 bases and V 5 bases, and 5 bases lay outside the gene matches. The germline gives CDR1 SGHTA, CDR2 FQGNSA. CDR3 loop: CASSPGTSGRAYEQYF. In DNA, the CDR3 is TGTGCCAGCAGCCCCGGGACTAGCGGGAGGGCATACGAGCAGTACTTC.

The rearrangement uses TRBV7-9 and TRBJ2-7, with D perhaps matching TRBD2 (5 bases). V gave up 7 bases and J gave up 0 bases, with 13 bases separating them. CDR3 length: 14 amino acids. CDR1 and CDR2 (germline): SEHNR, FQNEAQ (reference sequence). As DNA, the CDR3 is TGTGCCAGCACGGGGTCGGGTAGCTCCTACGAGCAGTACTTC. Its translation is CASTGSGSSYEQYF.